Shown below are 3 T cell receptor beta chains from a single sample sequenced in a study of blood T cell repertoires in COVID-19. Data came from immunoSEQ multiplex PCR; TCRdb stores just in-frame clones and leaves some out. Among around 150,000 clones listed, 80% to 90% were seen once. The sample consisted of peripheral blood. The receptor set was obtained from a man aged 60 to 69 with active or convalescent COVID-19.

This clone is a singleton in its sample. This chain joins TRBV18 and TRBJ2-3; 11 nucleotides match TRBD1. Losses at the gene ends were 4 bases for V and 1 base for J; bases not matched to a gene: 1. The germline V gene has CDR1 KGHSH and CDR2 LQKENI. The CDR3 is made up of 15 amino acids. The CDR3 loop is CASSRGQGGTDTQYF. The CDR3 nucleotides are TGTGCCAGCTCACGGGGACAGGGGGGCACAGATACGCAGTATTTT.

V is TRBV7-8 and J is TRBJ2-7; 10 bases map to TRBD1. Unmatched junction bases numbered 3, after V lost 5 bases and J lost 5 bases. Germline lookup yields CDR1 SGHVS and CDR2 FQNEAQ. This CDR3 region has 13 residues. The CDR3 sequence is CASSRQGADEQYF. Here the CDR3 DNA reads TGTGCCAGCAGCCGACAGGGGGCCGACGAGCAGTACTTC.

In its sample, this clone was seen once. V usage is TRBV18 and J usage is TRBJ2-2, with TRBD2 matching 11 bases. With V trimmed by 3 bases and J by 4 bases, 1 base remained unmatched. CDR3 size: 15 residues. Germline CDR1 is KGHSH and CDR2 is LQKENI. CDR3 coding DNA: TGTGCCAGCTCACCTGGACTAGCGGGCACCGGGGAGCTGTTTTTT. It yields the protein CASSPGLAGTGELFF.